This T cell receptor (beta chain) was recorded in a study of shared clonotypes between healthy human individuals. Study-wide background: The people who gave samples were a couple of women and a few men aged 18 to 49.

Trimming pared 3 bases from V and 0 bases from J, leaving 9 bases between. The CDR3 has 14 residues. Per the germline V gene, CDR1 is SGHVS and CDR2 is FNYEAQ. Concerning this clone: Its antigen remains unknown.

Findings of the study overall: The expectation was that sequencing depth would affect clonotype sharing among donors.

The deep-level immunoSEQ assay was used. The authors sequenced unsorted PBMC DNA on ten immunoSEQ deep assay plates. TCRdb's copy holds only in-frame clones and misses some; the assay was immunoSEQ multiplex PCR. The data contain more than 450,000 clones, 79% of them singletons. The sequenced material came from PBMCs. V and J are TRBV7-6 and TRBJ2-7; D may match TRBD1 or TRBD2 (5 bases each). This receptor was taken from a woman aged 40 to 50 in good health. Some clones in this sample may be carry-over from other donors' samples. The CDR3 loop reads CASSFRDGSYEQYF. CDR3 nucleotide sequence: TGTGCCAGCAGCTTCCGGGACGGCTCCTACGAGCAGTACTTC. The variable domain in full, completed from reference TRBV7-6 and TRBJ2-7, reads GAGVSQSPRYKVTKRGQDVALRCDPISGHVSLYWYRQALGQGPEFLTYFNYEAQQDKSGLPNDRFSAERPEGSISTLTIQRTEQRDSAMYRCASSFRDGSYEQYFGPGTRLTVT.